A selection of T cell receptor beta chains follows, all from one sample in a study of blood T cell repertoires in COVID-19. The table came from immunoSEQ multiplex PCR; TCRdb's copy has only in-frame clones and leaves some out. The sample includes 65,000 to 70,000 clones, 82% of them seen just once. Sequencing was performed on peripheral blood. The receptors shown here come from a man aged 80 or over with active COVID-19. Each CDR3 is given with its conserved first and last residue. A D gene is named only where the DNA matches it firmly. Clone sizes are given selectively: once, few, many, or a class where the clone is expanded.

clone size	CDR3 length	V gene	J gene	D gene	CDR3 protein	CDR3 DNA
NA	14	TRBV7-2	TRBJ1-5	NA	CASSLGGRDQPQHF	TGTGCCAGCAGCTTAGGGGGCCGAGATCAGCCCCAGCATTTT
NA	17	TRBV9	TRBJ2-3	NA	CASSVTTLASGTDTQYF	TGTGCCAGCAGCGTCACCACACTAGCAAGCGGAACAGATACGCAGTATTTT
once	16	TRBV7-2	TRBJ1-5	NA	CASSLDGVGAAKPQHF	TGTGCCAGCAGCTTAGATGGCGTAGGGGCCGCTAAGCCCCAGCATTTT
NA	18	TRBV11-2	TRBJ2-2	NA	CASSLVGGRRTDTGELFF	TGTGCCAGCAGCTTAGTAGGAGGTCGGAGGACAGACACCGGGGAGCTGTTTTTT
NA	18	TRBV27	TRBJ2-7	TRBD1	CASSFGTGVTDSSYEQYF	TGTGCCAGCAGTTTCGGGACAGGGGTTACTGACAGCTCCTACGAGCAGTACTTC
NA	16	TRBV28	TRBJ2-2	TRBD1	CASSLGQGPNTGELFF	TGTGCCAGCAGTCTTGGACAGGGACCGAACACCGGGGAGCTGTTTTTT
NA	16	TRBV6-1	TRBJ1-2	TRBD1	CASNEQGAAYYDGYTF	TGTGCCAGCAATGAGCAGGGGGCCGCCTACTATGATGGCTACACCTTC
NA	15	TRBV19	TRBJ1-1	NA	CATTNMGGAHTEAFF	TGTGCCACTACGAACATGGGCGGGGCACACACTGAAGCTTTCTTT
NA	12	TRBV28	TRBJ1-5	NA	CASSALPKPQHF	TGTGCCAGCAGTGCCCTACCCAAGCCCCAGCATTTT
NA	13	TRBV10-3	TRBJ1-1	NA	CAVRDARQSEAFF	TGTGCCGTCAGAGATGCCAGGCAGAGTGAAGCTTTCTTT
once	18	TRBV7-2	TRBJ2-5	TRBD1	CASSLGPTGGAGQETQYF	TGTGCCAGCAGCTTAGGTCCGACAGGGGGCGCGGGGCAAGAGACCCAGTACTTC
NA	15	TRBV18	TRBJ2-7	NA	CASSPPQGTYYEQYF	TGTGCCAGCTCACCACCGCAGGGGACCTACTACGAGCAGTACTTC
NA	12	TRBV27	TRBJ2-3	NA	CASTSRGDTQYF	TGTGCCAGCACTTCAAGGGGAGATACGCAGTATTTT
NA	13	TRBV27	TRBJ2-1	NA	CASFRTPYNEQFF	TGTGCCAGCTTCAGGACACCCTACAATGAGCAGTTCTTC
NA	16	TRBV7-6	TRBJ2-7	TRBD1	CASSLAGTGLSYEQYF	TGTGCCAGCAGCTTAGCCGGGACAGGCCTTTCCTACGAGCAGTACTTC
NA	15	TRBV9	TRBJ2-7	TRBD2	CASSPSGIHRSEQYF	TGTGCCAGCAGCCCCAGCGGGATACACCGGTCCGAGCAGTACTTC
NA	13	TRBV5-6	TRBJ2-5	NA	CASSLYIQETQYF	TGTGCCAGCAGCTTGTACATCCAAGAGACCCAGTACTTC
NA	15	TRBV3-1/TRBV3-2	TRBJ2-1	NA	CASSQDMSSYNEQFF	TGTGCCAGCAGCCAAGACATGAGCTCCTACAATGAGCAGTTCTTC
NA	17	TRBV6-2/TRBV6-3	TRBJ2-2	NA	CASSYKGSPWNTGELFF	TGTGCCAGCAGTTACAAGGGGTCCCCCTGGAACACCGGGGAGCTGTTTTTT
NA	15	TRBV7-8	TRBJ2-7	NA	CASSTTGTANYEQYF	TGTGCCAGCAGCACTACCGGGACTGCTAACTACGAGCAGTACTTC
NA	15	TRBV3-1/TRBV3-2	TRBJ2-7	NA	CASSRRGGGTAEQYF	TGTGCCAGCAGCCGGAGAGGCGGAGGGACGGCCGAGCAGTACTTC
NA	13	TRBV27	TRBJ2-7	NA	CASTSLLRNEQYF	TGTGCCAGCACGTCTCTTCTTCGTAACGAGCAGTACTTC
NA	13	TRBV6-5	TRBJ2-5	TRBD1	CASSRTGKETQYF	TGTGCCAGCAGTAGGACAGGGAAAGAGACCCAGTACTTC
NA	15	TRBV7-3	TRBJ2-7	TRBD1	CASSPGQGISYEQYF	TGTGCCAGCAGCCCGGGACAGGGTATCTCCTACGAGCAGTACTTC
few	17	TRBV3-1/TRBV3-2	TRBJ2-2	NA	CASSQDRRLRATGELFF	TGTGCCAGCAGCCAAGATCGCCGTTTGAGGGCCACCGGGGAGCTGTTTTTT
few	13	TRBV6-1	TRBJ2-7	NA	CASSEPTTYEQYF	TGTGCCAGCAGTGAGCCAACTACCTACGAGCAGTACTTC
few	16	TRBV30	TRBJ2-5	TRBD1	CAWRGTRGGCQETQYF	TGTGCCTGGAGGGGGACGAGAGGGGGCTGTCAAGAGACCCAGTACTTC
NA	15	TRBV6-6	TRBJ1-4	TRBD1	CASSYSDRSNEKLFF	TGTGCCAGCAGTTACTCGGACAGGTCTAATGAAAAACTGTTTTTT
NA	14	TRBV27	TRBJ2-7	NA	CASSLYTGFYEQYF	TGTGCCAGCAGTTTATATACGGGGTTCTACGAGCAGTACTTC
NA	16	TRBV7-6	TRBJ2-1	NA	CASSKEIGSSYNEQFF	TGTGCCAGCTCAAAGGAGATCGGAAGCTCCTACAATGAGCAGTTCTTC
NA	13	TRBV7-2	TRBJ1-6	NA	CASTGQPNSPLHF	TGTGCCAGCACAGGACAGCCCAATTCACCCCTCCACTTT
NA	15	TRBV7-2	TRBJ2-1	TRBD2	CASSPPGLANNEQFF	TGTGCCAGCAGCCCCCCGGGACTAGCGAACAATGAGCAGTTCTTC
few	15	TRBV7-9	TRBJ2-1	TRBD2	CASSLVAGTYNEQFF	TGTGCCAGCAGCTTAGTAGCGGGAACCTACAATGAGCAGTTCTTC
NA	15	TRBV4-3	TRBJ1-1	NA	CASSQESTANTEAFF	TGCGCCAGCAGCCAAGAATCGACAGCGAACACTGAAGCTTTCTTT
NA	18	TRBV6-6	TRBJ2-5	NA	CASSLVGSGSGVQETQYF	TGTGCCAGCAGTCTTGTGGGGTCCGGTAGCGGCGTCCAAGAGACCCAGTACTTC
NA	13	TRBV12-3/TRBV12-4	TRBJ1-2	TRBD1	CASWDRDHYGYTF	TGTGCCAGTTGGGACAGAGACCACTATGGCTACACCTTC
NA	14	TRBV7-2	TRBJ2-7	TRBD1	CASSFGTGGYEQYF	TGTGCCAGCAGCTTCGGGACAGGGGGCTACGAGCAGTACTTC
NA	18	TRBV24-1	TRBJ2-1	TRBD2	CATSDHGVSSGRSNEQFF	TGTGCCACCAGTGACCACGGTGTGAGTAGCGGGAGATCCAATGAGCAGTTCTTC
once	16	TRBV24-1	TRBJ2-1	TRBD1	CATSDKGTELYNEQFF	TGTGCCACCAGTGACAAAGGGACAGAATTATACAATGAGCAGTTCTTC
NA	14	TRBV14	TRBJ1-1	TRBD1	CASRMTGGSTEAFF	TGTGCCAGCAGAATGACAGGGGGGAGCACTGAAGCTTTCTTT
NA	16	TRBV21-1	TRBJ1-4	NA	CASSPTRQGSNEKLFF	TGTGCCAGCAGCCCCACCCGACAGGGATCTAATGAAAAACTGTTTTTT
NA	16	TRBV15	TRBJ1-4	NA	CATSGQRGAANEKLFF	TGTGCCACCAGTGGGCAGCGGGGGGCCGCTAATGAAAAACTGTTTTTT
NA	15	TRBV2	TRBJ1-2	TRBD1	CASRRQGPANYGYTF	TGTGCCAGCAGACGACAGGGACCCGCTAACTATGGCTACACCTTC
NA	14	TRBV27	TRBJ1-1	NA	CASSPGHGWFEAFF	TGTGCCAGCAGTCCCGGACACGGTTGGTTTGAAGCTTTCTTT
NA	12	TRBV6-1	TRBJ1-1	NA	CASSEWGVEAFF	TGTGCCAGCAGTGAATGGGGGGTGGAAGCTTTCTTT
NA	17	TRBV3-1/TRBV3-2	TRBJ1-5	TRBD1	CASSQNPGTGGNQPQHF	TGTGCCAGCAGCCAAAATCCCGGGACAGGGGGCAATCAGCCCCAGCATTTT
NA	15	TRBV3-1/TRBV3-2	TRBJ1-4	NA	CASSLTTGRNEKLFF	TGTGCCAGCAGCCTTACGACAGGACGGAATGAAAAACTGTTTTTT
NA	14	TRBV10-3	TRBJ2-7	NA	CAISESPTTYEQYF	TGTGCCATCAGTGAGTCGCCCACTACCTACGAGCAGTACTTC